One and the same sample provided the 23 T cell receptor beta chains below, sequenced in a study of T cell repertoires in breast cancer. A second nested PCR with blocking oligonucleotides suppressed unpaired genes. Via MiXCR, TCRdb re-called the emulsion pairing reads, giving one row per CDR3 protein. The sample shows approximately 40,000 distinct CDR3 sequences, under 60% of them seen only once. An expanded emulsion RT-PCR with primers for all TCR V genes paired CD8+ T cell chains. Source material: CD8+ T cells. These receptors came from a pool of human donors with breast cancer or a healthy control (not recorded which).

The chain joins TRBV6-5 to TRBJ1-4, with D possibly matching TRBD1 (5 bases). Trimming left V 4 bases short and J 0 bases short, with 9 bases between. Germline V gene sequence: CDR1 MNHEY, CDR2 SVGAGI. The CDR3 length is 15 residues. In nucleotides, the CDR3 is TGTGCCAGCAGTTCGCGGGGGACAACTAATGAAAAACTGTTTTTT. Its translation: CASSSRGTTNEKLFF.

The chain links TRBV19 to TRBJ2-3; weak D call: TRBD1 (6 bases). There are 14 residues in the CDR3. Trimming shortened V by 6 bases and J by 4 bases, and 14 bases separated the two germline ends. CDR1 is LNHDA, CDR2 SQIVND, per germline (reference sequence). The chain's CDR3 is CASSQRQAADTQYF. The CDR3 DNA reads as TGTGCCAGTAGCCAGAGACAGGCCGCAGATACGCAGTATTTT.

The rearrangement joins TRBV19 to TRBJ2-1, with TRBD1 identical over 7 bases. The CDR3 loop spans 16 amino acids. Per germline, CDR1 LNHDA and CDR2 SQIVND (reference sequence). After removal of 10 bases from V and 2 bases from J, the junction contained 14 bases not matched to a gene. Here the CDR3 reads CATKRRDREAYNEQFF. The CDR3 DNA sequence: TGTGCCACGAAACGCCGGGACAGAGAAGCCTACAATGAGCAGTTCTTC. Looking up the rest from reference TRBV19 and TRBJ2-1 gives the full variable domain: DGGITQSPKYLFRKEGQNVTLSCEQNLNHDAMYWYRQDPGQGLRLIYYSQIVNDFQKGDIAEGYSVSREKKESFPLTVTSAQKNPTAFYLCATKRRDREAYNEQFFGPGTRLTVL.

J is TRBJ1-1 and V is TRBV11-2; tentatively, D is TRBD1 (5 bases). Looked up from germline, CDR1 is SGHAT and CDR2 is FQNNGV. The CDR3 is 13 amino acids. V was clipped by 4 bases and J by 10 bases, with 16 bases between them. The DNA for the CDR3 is TGTGCCAGCAGCTCGAGCGGGGCGGGAGGAGCTTTCTTT. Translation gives CASSSSGAGGAFF.

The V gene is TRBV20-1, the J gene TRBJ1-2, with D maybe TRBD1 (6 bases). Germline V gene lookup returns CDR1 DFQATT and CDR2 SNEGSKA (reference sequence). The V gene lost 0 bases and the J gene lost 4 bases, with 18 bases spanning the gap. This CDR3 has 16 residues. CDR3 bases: TGCAGTGCTAGAGATCCTGCGGGGACACTACGCTATGGCTACACCTTC. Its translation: CSARDPAGTLRYGYTF.

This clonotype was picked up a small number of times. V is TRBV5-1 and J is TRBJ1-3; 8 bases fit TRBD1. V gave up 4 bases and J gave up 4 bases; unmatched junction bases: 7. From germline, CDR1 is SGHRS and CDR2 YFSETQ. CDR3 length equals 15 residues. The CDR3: CASSPLDREGNTIYF. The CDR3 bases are TGCGCCAGCAGCCCGCTGGACAGGGAAGGAAACACCATATATTTT.

The CDR3 DNA is TGTGCCAGTACGACACGGGACAAGGGTCCCCAGCATTTT. It yields the protein CASTTRDKGPQHF. The rearrangement uses TRBV19 and TRBJ1-5, with a weak D call TRBD1 (6 bases). CDR3 length: 13 residues. The germline CDR1 and CDR2 sequences are LNHDA and SQIVND (reference sequence). Deletions cut 7 bases from V and 10 bases from J, with 17 bases between.

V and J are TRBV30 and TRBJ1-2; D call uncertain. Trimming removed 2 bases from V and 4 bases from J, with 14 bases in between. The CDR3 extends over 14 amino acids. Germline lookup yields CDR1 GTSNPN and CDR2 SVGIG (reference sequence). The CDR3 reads CAWSSRTQIYGYTF. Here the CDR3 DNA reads TGTGCCTGGAGTTCCAGGACGCAAATCTATGGCTACACCTTC.

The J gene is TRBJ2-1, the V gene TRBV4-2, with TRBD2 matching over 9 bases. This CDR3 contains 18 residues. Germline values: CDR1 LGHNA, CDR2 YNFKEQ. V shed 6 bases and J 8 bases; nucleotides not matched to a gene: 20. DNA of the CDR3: TGTGCCAGCAGTCCAATTACGCGGGGGGGGGCCCCTTTGGATGAGCAGTTCTTC. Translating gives CASSPITRGGAPLDEQFF.

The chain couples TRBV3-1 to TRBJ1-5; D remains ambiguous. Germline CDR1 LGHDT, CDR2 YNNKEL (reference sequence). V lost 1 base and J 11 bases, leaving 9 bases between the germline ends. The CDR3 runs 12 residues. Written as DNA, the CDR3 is TGTGCCAGCAGCCAAGGCCTAGGGACCCAGCATTTT. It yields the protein CASSQGLGTQHF.

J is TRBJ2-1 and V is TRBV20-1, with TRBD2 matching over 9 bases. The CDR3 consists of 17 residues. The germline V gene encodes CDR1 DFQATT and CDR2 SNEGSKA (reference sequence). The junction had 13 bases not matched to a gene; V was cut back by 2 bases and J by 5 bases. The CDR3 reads CSARPVGLAGRDNEQFF. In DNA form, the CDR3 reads TGCAGTGCTAGACCTGTCGGGCTAGCGGGACGCGACAATGAGCAGTTCTTC.

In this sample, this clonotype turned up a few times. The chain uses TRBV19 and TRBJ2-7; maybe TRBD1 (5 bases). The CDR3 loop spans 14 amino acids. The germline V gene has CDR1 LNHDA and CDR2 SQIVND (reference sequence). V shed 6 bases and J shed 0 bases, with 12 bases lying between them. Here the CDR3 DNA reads TGTGCCAGTAGGACAGACGCGAGCTCCTACGAGCAGTACTTC. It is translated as CASRTDASSYEQYF.

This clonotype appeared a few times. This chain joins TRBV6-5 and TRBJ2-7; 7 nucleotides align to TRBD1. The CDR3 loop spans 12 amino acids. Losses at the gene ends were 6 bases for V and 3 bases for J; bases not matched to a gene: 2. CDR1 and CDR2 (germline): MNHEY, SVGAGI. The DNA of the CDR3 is TGTGCCAGCAGAGGACAGGTCTACGAGCAGTACTTC. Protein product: CASRGQVYEQYF.

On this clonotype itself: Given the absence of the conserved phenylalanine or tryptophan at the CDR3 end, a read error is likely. In nucleotides, the CDR3 is TGTGCCAGCAGCTTATTGGGACAGGGGAGGAAGGGGTACAATGAGCAGTTCTCC. Translated, it gives CASSLLGQGRKGYNEQFS. The genes are TRBV7-6 and TRBJ2-1; TRBD1 agrees at 10 bases. The germline V gene has CDR1 SGHVS and CDR2 FNYEAQ. V lost 2 bases to trimming and J lost 4 bases; unmatched junction nucleotides: 11. The CDR3 sequence is 18 residues long.

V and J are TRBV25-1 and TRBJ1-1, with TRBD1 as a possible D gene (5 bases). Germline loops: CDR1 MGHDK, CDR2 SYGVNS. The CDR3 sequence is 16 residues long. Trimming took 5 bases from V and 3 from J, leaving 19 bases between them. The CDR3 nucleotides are TGTGCCAGCAGTAAATTAGGCCGGGGGTTGGACACTGAAGCTTTCTTT. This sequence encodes CASSKLGRGLDTEAFF. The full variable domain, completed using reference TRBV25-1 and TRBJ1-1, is EADIYQTPRYLVIGTGKKITLECSQTMGHDKMYWYQQDPGMELHLIHYSYGVNSTEKGDLSSESTVSRIRTEHFPLTLESARPSHTSQYLCASSKLGRGLDTEAFFGQGTRLTVV.

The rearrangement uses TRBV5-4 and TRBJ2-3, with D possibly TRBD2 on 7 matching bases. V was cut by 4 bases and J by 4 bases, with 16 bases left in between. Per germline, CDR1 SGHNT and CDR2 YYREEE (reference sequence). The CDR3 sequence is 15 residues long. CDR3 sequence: CASSREGGGADTQYF. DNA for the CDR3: TGTGCCAGCAGCCGCGAAGGGGGGGGAGCAGATACGCAGTATTTT.

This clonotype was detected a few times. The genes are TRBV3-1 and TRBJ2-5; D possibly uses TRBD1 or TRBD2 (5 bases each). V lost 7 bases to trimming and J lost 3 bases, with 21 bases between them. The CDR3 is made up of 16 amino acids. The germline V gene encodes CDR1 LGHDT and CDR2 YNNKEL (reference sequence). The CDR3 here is CASTLGRGIPEETQYF. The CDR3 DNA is TGTGCCAGCACCCTCGGCCGGGGCATCCCAGAAGAGACCCAGTACTTC.

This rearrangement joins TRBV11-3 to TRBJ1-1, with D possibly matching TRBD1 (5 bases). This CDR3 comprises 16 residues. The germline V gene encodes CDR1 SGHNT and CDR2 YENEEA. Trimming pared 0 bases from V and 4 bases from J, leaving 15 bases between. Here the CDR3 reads CASSLDGRAGSTEAFF. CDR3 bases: TGTGCCAGCAGCTTAGATGGAAGGGCAGGGAGCACTGAAGCTTTCTTT.

Here the CDR3 DNA reads TGTGCCAGCAGCTTACGCGGCGGGTTAGCGGGGCCGCAAGAGACCCAGTACTTC. It translates to CASSLRGGLAGPQETQYF. J is TRBJ2-5 and V is TRBV11-3; TRBD2 matches at 8 bases. The V gene's germline CDR1 is SGHNT and CDR2 YENEEA. This CDR3 has 18 residues. The trim removed 2 bases at V and 2 bases at J, leaving 13 bases unmatched.

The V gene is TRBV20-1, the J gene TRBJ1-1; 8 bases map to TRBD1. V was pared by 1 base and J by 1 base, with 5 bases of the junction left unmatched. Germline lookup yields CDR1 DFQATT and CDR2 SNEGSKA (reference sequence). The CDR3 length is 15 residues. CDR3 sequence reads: CSARVSGTGNTEAFF. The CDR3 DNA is TGCAGTGCTAGAGTCTCCGGGACAGGGAACACTGAAGCTTTCTTT.

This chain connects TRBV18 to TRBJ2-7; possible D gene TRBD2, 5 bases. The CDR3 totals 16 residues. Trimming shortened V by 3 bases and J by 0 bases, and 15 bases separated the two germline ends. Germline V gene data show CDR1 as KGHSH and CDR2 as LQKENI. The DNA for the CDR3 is TGTGCCAGCTCACCCTCCGGGGTCCCTCCCTCCTACGAGCAGTACTTC. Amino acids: CASSPSGVPPSYEQYF. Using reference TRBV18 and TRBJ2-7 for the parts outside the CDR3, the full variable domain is NAGVMQNPRHLVRRRGQEARLRCSPMKGHSHVYWYRQLPEEGLKFMVYLQKENIIDESGMPKERFSAEFPKEGPSILRIQQVVRGDSAAYFCASSPSGVPPSYEQYFGPGTRLTVT.

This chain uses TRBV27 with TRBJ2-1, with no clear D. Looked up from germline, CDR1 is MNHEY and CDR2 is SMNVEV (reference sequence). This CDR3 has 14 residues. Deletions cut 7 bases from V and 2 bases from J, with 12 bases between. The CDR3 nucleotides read TGTGCCAGCACCGGCACGATACCCTACAATGAGCAGTTCTTC. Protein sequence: CASTGTIPYNEQFF.

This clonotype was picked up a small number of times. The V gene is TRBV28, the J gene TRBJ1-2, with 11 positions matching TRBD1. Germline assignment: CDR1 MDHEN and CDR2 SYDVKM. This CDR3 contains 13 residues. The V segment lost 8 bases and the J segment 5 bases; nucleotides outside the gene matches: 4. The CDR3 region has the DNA TGTGCCAGCCGGGACAGGGGGTATTATGGCTACACCTTC. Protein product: CASRDRGYYGYTF.